These 28 T cell receptor beta chains originate from one sample sequenced in a study of beta chain features in type 1 diabetes. Since all of the isolated RNA was reverse transcribed, expressed TCRB transcripts were what got sequenced. Some clones are missing from TCRdb's copy, which holds only in-frame ones; the method was immunoSEQ multiplex PCR. The data hold 120,000 to 150,000 clones, with 10% observed a single time. The sequenced sample consisted of naive CD4+ T cells from blood. These receptors were taken from a man younger than 35 in good health.

This clone was detected only a few times. The gene calls are TRBV5-1 and TRBJ2-7; no clear D. The ends were cut back, 2 bases at V and 6 bases at J, with 15 bases in the middle. The CDR3 sequence is 14 residues long. Germline V lookup: CDR1 SGHRS, CDR2 YFSETQ. The CDR3 coding sequence is TGCGCCAGCAGCTTCAGTCCAGCGACGGGCGAGCAGTACTTC. It is translated as CASSFSPATGEQYF.

The J gene is TRBJ2-3, the V gene TRBV9, with 7 positions matching TRBD2. This CDR3 contains 16 residues. Germline-derived CDR1 and CDR2 are SGDLS and YYNGEE. V shed 3 bases, J shed 0 bases, and the junction held 7 bases outside the gene matches. The CDR3 DNA sequence: TGTGCCAGCAGCGGGAGGCGGGGGACCAGCACAGATACGCAGTATTTT. This translates into CASSGRRGTSTDTQYF.

This clone was found a few times. This chain connects TRBV5-4 to TRBJ2-5; D may be TRBD2 (7 bases). The length of the CDR3 is 15 residues. Per germline, CDR1 SGHNT and CDR2 YYREEE (reference sequence). CDR3 coding DNA: TGTGCAACCCAAAGAGGGGGACTAACAGAAGAGACCCAGTACTTC. Protein sequence: CATQRGGLTEETQYF.

This rearrangement joins TRBV5-8 to TRBJ1-2; tentative D call: TRBD1 (6 bases). The germline V and J ends were trimmed by 3 bases and 4 bases, with 13 bases remaining between them. CDR3 length: 14 amino acids. Germline CDR1 and CDR2: SGHTS and YDEGEE. CDR3 sequence: CASSSWTAVYGYTF. CDR3 bases: TGTGCCAGCAGCTCATGGACAGCAGTCTATGGCTACACCTTC.

This clone was seen more than once but under ten times. The gene calls are TRBV29-1 and TRBJ2-1, with 7 positions matching TRBD2. The CDR3 is 13 residues long. CDR1 and CDR2 (germline): SQVTM, ANQGSEA. V shed 7 bases, J shed 4 bases, and the junction held 7 bases outside the gene matches. CDR3 protein: CSAGGMIYNEQFF. CDR3 coding DNA: TGCAGCGCCGGGGGGATGATTTACAATGAGCAGTTCTTC.

In its sample, this clone was seen a few times. The rearrangement links TRBV28 to TRBJ1-6; D possibly corresponds to TRBD1 (6 bases). Trimming left V 4 bases short and J 10 bases short, with 14 bases between. CDR3 length: 14 residues. Germline assignment: CDR1 MDHEN and CDR2 SYDVKM. In DNA form, the CDR3 reads TGTGCCAGCAGTTATAGGGGGAAAGAATCACCCCTCCACTTT. Amino acids: CASSYRGKESPLHF.

V is TRBV5-1 and J is TRBJ1-1, with 9 nucleotides matching TRBD1. The V gene end was trimmed by 0 bases and the J gene end by 8 bases; junction bases not matched to a gene: 8. Looked up from germline, CDR1 is SGHRS and CDR2 is YFSETQ. This CDR3 region has 15 residues. DNA for the CDR3: TGCGCCAGCAGCTTGGAGGGACAGGGAGGGAGGGAAGCTTTCTTT. Protein: CASSLEGQGGREAFF. The variable domain in full, completed from reference TRBV5-1 and TRBJ1-1, reads KAGVTQTPRYLIKTRGQQVTLSCSPISGHRSVSWYQQTPGQGLQFLFEYFSETQRNKGNFPGRFSGRQFSNSRSEMNVSTLELGDSALYLCASSLEGQGGREAFFGQGTRLTVV.

The V and J genes are TRBV5-1 and TRBJ1-1, with 7 nucleotides matching TRBD1. Losses at the gene ends were 1 base for V and 1 base for J; bases not matched to a gene: 1. Per germline, CDR1 SGHRS and CDR2 YFSETQ. This CDR3 comprises 14 residues. The CDR3 nucleotides are TGCGCCAGCAGCTTGACAGGGGAGAACACTGAAGCTTTCTTT. It codes for CASSLTGENTEAFF.

This chain links TRBV11-2 with TRBJ1-6; weak D call: TRBD1 (5 bases). The germline V gene encodes CDR1 SGHAT and CDR2 FQNNGV. This CDR3 contains 15 residues. V gave up 0 bases and J gave up 7 bases, with 10 bases separating them. This CDR3 is CASSLDRVGNSPLHF. The CDR3, as DNA: TGTGCCAGCAGCTTAGACAGGGTGGGAAATTCACCCCTCCACTTT.

The rearrangement uses TRBV6-5 and TRBJ2-7; TRBD2 aligns across 12 bases. The CDR3 runs to 13 residues. Trimming at V came to 6 bases and at J to 4 bases, leaving 1 base not matched to a gene. The germline gives CDR1 MNHEY, CDR2 SVGAGI. The CDR3 here is CASRTSGGYEQYF. The CDR3 nucleotides read TGTGCCAGCAGAACTAGCGGGGGGTACGAGCAGTACTTC.

Only a few counts were recorded for this clone. The chain couples TRBV10-2 to TRBJ2-1, with 8 bases aligning to TRBD2. J gave up 7 bases and V 2 bases, and 7 bases lay outside the gene matches. The CDR3 totals 15 residues. Germline CDR1 reads WSHSY; CDR2 reads SAAADI. The CDR3 sequence: CASSETGGAGNEQFF. For the CDR3, the DNA is TGCGCCAGCAGTGAGACCGGGGGGGCCGGGAATGAGCAGTTCTTC.

This clone was counted ten times or more. The chain combines TRBV5-1 with TRBJ2-5; the match to TRBD2 covers 7 bases. V gave up 1 base and J gave up 4 bases; unmatched junction bases: 4. CDR1 is SGHRS and CDR2 is YFSETQ in the germline V gene. The CDR3 totals 14 residues. Here the CDR3 reads CASSLTSVGETQYF. The CDR3 coding sequence is TGCGCCAGCAGCTTGACTAGCGTCGGAGAGACCCAGTACTTC.

The table lists this clone with a few counts. The chain couples TRBV2 to TRBJ1-2; a weak D match, TRBD1 (6 bases). The V gene lost 3 bases and the J gene lost 4 bases, with 6 bases spanning the gap. The germline CDR1 and CDR2 sequences are SNHLY and FYNNEI. CDR3 length: 12 amino acids. The CDR3 DNA sequence: TGTGCCAGCAGTGAGGACAGCTATGGCTACACCTTC. As protein: CASSEDSYGYTF.

This clone occurred many times. A read error may account for a junction end that differs from germline. The V call is TRBV25-1, the J call TRBJ2-5; tentatively, D is TRBD2 (6 bases). The CDR3 runs to 13 residues. Germline V gives CDR1 MGHDK, CDR2 SYGVNS. The CDR3 DNA sequence: TGTGCCAGCAGTGAGAGACTACGGGAGACCGAGTACTTC. It is translated as CASSERLRETEYF.

The genes are TRBV19 and TRBJ2-7; D possibly corresponds to TRBD1 (6 bases). The germline gives CDR1 LNHDA, CDR2 SQIVND (reference sequence). V was shortened by 3 bases and J by 5 bases, with 17 bases between the two germline ends. This CDR3 comprises 15 residues. The CDR3 DNA sequence: TGTGCCAGTAGTATCTTGGGGGCAGGGAGCCACGAGCAGTACTTC. Encoded protein: CASSILGAGSHEQYF.

CDR3 coding DNA: TGTGCCAGCAGTAGACAGCCCTATGGCTACACCTTC. The encoded protein is CASSRQPYGYTF. The rearrangement links TRBV2 to TRBJ1-2, with D possibly matching TRBD1 (5 bases). Germline assignment: CDR1 SNHLY and CDR2 FYNNEI. The V end lost 5 bases, the J end lost 4 bases, and 8 bases lay between the germline ends. This CDR3 is built from 12 residues.

A few counts support this clone. The rearrangement uses TRBV4-3 and TRBJ2-2; 7 positions agree with TRBD1. CDR1 and CDR2 (germline): LGHNA, YSLEER. The CDR3 has 15 residues. Unmatched junction bases numbered 2, after V lost 2 bases and J lost 2 bases. The CDR3: CASSQRTGNTGELFF. CDR3 in DNA: TGCGCCAGCAGCCAACGGACAGGCAACACCGGGGAGCTGTTTTTT.

The chain links TRBV7-9 to TRBJ2-5; the D is unclear. The CDR3 is made up of 15 amino acids. Germline V lookup: CDR1 SEHNR, CDR2 FQNEAQ (reference sequence). Trimming stripped 4 bases from V and 0 bases from J, with 12 bases between. The CDR3 reads CASSYRLGHQETQYF. The DNA for the CDR3 is TGTGCCAGCAGCTATCGCCTAGGCCACCAAGAGACCCAGTACTTC.

A few counts support this clone. V and J are TRBV4-3 and TRBJ1-5, with no clear D. Germline lookup yields CDR1 LGHNA and CDR2 YSLEER. V was clipped by 4 bases and J by 0 bases, with 13 bases between them. The CDR3 is made up of 16 amino acids. The CDR3 DNA reads as TGCGCCAGCAGCCGGTCACGTGACTATAGCAATCAGCCCCAGCATTTT. It is translated as CASSRSRDYSNQPQHF.

In this sample, this clone turned up many times. The chain couples TRBV29-1 to TRBJ2-3, with D possibly matching TRBD2 (5 bases). Per germline, CDR1 SQVTM and CDR2 ANQGSEA. The V and J ends lost 2 bases and 6 bases respectively, with 15 bases between them. The CDR3 runs 14 residues. In nucleotides, the CDR3 is TGCAGCGTTGAACGGACGAGGGTGGGGGATACGCAGTATTTT. Protein product: CSVERTRVGDTQYF.

The V call is TRBV2, the J call TRBJ2-5; TRBD1 matches 7 bases. The DNA end favors TRBJ2-7, so the J call may be wrong. Germline-derived CDR1 and CDR2 are SNHLY and FYNNEI. The CDR3 runs 14 residues. The CDR3 reads CASTRQGSPYEQYF. The CDR3 coding sequence is TGTGCCAGCACGAGACAGGGTAGCCCCTACGAGCAGTACTTC.

This clone was counted between two and nine times. The V call is TRBV4-1, the J call TRBJ2-5, with TRBD1 matching 8 bases. The J call may not be correct, given that the DNA end is closer to TRBJ2-7. The CDR3 runs to 15 residues. In germline, CDR1 is MGHRA, CDR2 YSYEKL. DNA of the CDR3: TGCGCCAGCAGCCCTGGGCAGGGGGCCACCTACGAGCAGTACTTC. Translated, it gives CASSPGQGATYEQYF.

This clone appeared a few times. This rearrangement joins TRBV6-5 to TRBJ2-7; 11 nucleotides align to TRBD2. V was clipped by 6 bases and J by 0 bases; unmatched bases: 4. Germline V gives CDR1 MNHEY, CDR2 SVGAGI. This CDR3 spans 15 amino acids. CDR3 bases: TGTGCCAGCAGAAAGACTAGCGGGGTCTCCTACGAGCAGTACTTC. Encoded protein: CASRKTSGVSYEQYF.

In this sample, this clone turned up many times. V gene TRBV10-3 combines with J gene TRBJ1-4; possible D gene TRBD1, 5 bases. Per germline, CDR1 ENHRY and CDR2 SYGVKD. The CDR3 sequence is 13 residues long. The V end lost 2 bases, the J end lost 5 bases, and 6 bases lay between the germline ends. In DNA form, the CDR3 reads TGTGCCATCAGTGAGGGGGCAAATGAAAAACTGTTTTTT. It codes for CAISEGANEKLFF.

The chain has TRBV30 and TRBJ1-3; no clear D gene. Germline V gives CDR1 GTSNPN, CDR2 SVGIG (reference sequence). The CDR3 runs to 12 residues. With 5 bases removed from V and 2 bases from J, the gap between germline ends came to 7 bases. The CDR3 region has the DNA TGTGCCTGGGGGCTGGCTGGAAACACCATATATTTT. It specifies CAWGLAGNTIYF.

The chain combines TRBV5-4 with TRBJ2-1; 12 bases map to TRBD2. The CDR3 is made up of 16 amino acids. The ends lost 4 bases at V and 3 bases at J; junction bases unmatched: 5. Looked up from germline, CDR1 is SGHNT and CDR2 is YYREEE (reference sequence). The CDR3 loop reads CASSGTSGGYYNEQFF. CDR3 in DNA: TGTGCCAGCAGCGGCACTAGCGGGGGGTACTACAATGAGCAGTTCTTC.

This clone was picked up a small number of times. The chain uses TRBV11-2 and TRBJ1-1, with TRBD1 matching over 7 bases. Trimming cost V 3 bases and J 3 bases; bases outside gene matches: 1. The CDR3 contains 13 residues. In germline, CDR1 is SGHAT, CDR2 FQNNGV. As DNA, the CDR3 is TGTGCCAGCAGCTTGGACAGGTACACTGAAGCTTTCTTT. It translates to CASSLDRYTEAFF.

In DNA form, the CDR3 reads TGTGCCACCTGCGAGGACTGGCAGCCCCAGCATTTT. As protein: CATCEDWQPQHF. The rearrangement uses TRBV6-5 and TRBJ1-5; no clear D gene. V was clipped by 10 bases and J by 7 bases, with 14 bases between them. The CDR3 has 12 residues. Germline CDR1 and CDR2: MNHEY and SVGAGI.